A single sample gave rise to the 27 T cell receptor beta chains below, sequenced in a study of blood T cell repertoires in COVID-19 (dated by TCRdb to 2018 to 2021). The library was generated by the immunoSEQ multiplex PCR assay. TCRdb's version of the immuneACCESS table is confined to in-frame rearrangements and falls short of the full clone set. An unresolved V gene accounts for under half of the shortfall where checked; the remainder is of unknown origin. Within this sample are roughly 200,000 clones, with around 80% of them counted one time only. The leading ten clones occupy 4.5% to 7% of the sample. The sequenced material came from peripheral blood. These receptors were collected from a woman between 65 and 79 years old with acute or convalescent COVID-19.

This chain links TRBV11-2 with TRBJ2-7; 7 bases match TRBD2. CDR1 is SGHAT, CDR2 FQNNGV, per germline. CDR3 size: 15 residues. The V segment lost 6 bases and the J segment 0 bases; nucleotides outside the gene matches: 8. The CDR3 DNA reads TGTGCCAGCAGGCCAAGCGGGGTGAGCTCCTACGAGCAGTACTTC. The encoded protein is CASRPSGVSSYEQYF.

This chain joins TRBV5-1 and TRBJ1-4; TRBD1 matches 10 bases. In germline, CDR1 is SGHRS, CDR2 YFSETQ. The CDR3 extends over 16 amino acids. V was clipped by 4 bases and J by 7 bases; unmatched bases: 10. The CDR3 sequence: CASSTVPGTGAEKLFF. The CDR3 nucleotides are TGCGCCAGCAGCACCGTTCCCGGGACAGGGGCTGAAAAACTGTTTTTT.

This chain links TRBV18 with TRBJ2-1, with 13 bases that match TRBD2. The CDR3 length is 19 residues. The germline CDR1 and CDR2 sequences are KGHSH and LQKENI. V was clipped by 3 bases and J by 0 bases; unmatched bases: 8. This CDR3 is CASSPIPGTSGNSYNEQFF. The CDR3 DNA is TGTGCCAGCTCACCGATACCCGGGACTAGCGGGAACTCCTACAATGAGCAGTTCTTC.

J is TRBJ2-7 and V is TRBV20-1, with D perhaps matching TRBD1 (5 bases). The CDR3 sequence is 11 residues long. Trimming removed 3 bases from V and 5 bases from J, with 8 bases in between. Germline values: CDR1 DFQATT, CDR2 SNEGSKA (reference sequence). The CDR3 is CSASEGDEQYF. CDR3 DNA: TGCAGTGCTAGTGAAGGGGACGAGCAGTACTTC.

This chain links TRBV4-1 with TRBJ1-3; a weak D match, TRBD1 (5 bases). The V gene lost 4 bases and the J gene lost 3 bases, with 13 bases spanning the gap. This CDR3 contains 15 residues. Per germline, CDR1 MGHRA and CDR2 YSYEKL. DNA for the CDR3: TGCGCCAGCAGCCGGGAGGAACAGGTTGGAAACACCATATATTTT. Its protein product is CASSREEQVGNTIYF.

The table lists this clone with many counts. The V gene is TRBV5-1, the J gene TRBJ2-7; 7 bases match TRBD1. V lost 5 bases, J lost 3 bases, and 8 bases stayed unmatched. Per the germline V gene, CDR1 is SGHRS and CDR2 is YFSETQ. The CDR3 is 14 residues long. CDR3 nucleotide sequence: TGCGCCAGCAGAAAACGACAGGGAAACTACGAGCAGTACTTC. It translates to CASRKRQGNYEQYF.

The chain links TRBV27 to TRBJ2-5, with a tentative D call TRBD1 (6 bases). The germline V gene encodes CDR1 MNHEY and CDR2 SMNVEV (reference sequence). The length of the CDR3 is 14 residues. The V end lost 6 bases, the J end lost 2 bases, and 13 bases lay between the germline ends. CDR3 amino acids: CASRLLGGQETQYF. CDR3 nucleotide sequence: TGTGCCAGCAGGCTACTAGGGGGTCAAGAGACCCAGTACTTC.

The genes are TRBV27 and TRBJ1-1; 7 bases map to TRBD1. V was clipped by 6 bases and J by 4 bases; unmatched bases: 5. This CDR3 region has 13 residues. In germline, CDR1 is MNHEY, CDR2 SMNVEV (reference sequence). CDR3 region: CASSRNRGTEAFF. DNA of the CDR3: TGTGCCAGCAGCCGCAACAGGGGCACTGAAGCTTTCTTT.

The count of this clone is one. The genes are TRBV30 and TRBJ1-2; 7 bases agree with TRBD1. V shed 0 bases, J shed 4 bases, and the junction held 5 bases outside the gene matches. Germline values: CDR1 GTSNPN, CDR2 SVGIG (reference sequence). This CDR3 has 14 residues. The CDR3 spells CAWSVNKGAYGYTF. In DNA form, the CDR3 reads TGTGCCTGGAGTGTCAATAAGGGGGCCTATGGCTACACCTTC. Using reference TRBV30 and TRBJ1-2 for the parts outside the CDR3, the full variable domain is SQTIHQWPATLVQPVGSPLSLECTVEGTSNPNLYWYRQAAGRGLQLLFYSVGIGQISSEVPQNLSASRPQDRQFILSSKKLLLSDSGFYLCAWSVNKGAYGYTFGSGTRLTVV.

The chain joins TRBV7-9 to TRBJ2-7; 12 bases match TRBD2. Germline V gene data show CDR1 as SEHNR and CDR2 as FQNEAQ (reference sequence). The CDR3 spans 15 residues. Trimming took 1 base from V and 6 from J; bases not matched to a gene: 4. This CDR3 is CASSLVGLAGVEQYF. As DNA, the CDR3 is TGTGCCAGCAGCTTAGTGGGACTAGCGGGCGTCGAGCAGTACTTC. Based on the CDR3 plus reference TRBV7-9 and TRBJ2-7, the full variable domain is DTGVSQNPRHKITKRGQNVTFRCDPISEHNRLYWYRQTLGQGPEFLTYFQNEAQLEKSRLLSDRFSAERPKGSFSTLEIQRTEQGDSAMYLCASSLVGLAGVEQYFGPGTRLTVT.

The chain joins TRBV6-1 to TRBJ1-5, with no clear D. The germline V gene has CDR1 MNHNS and CDR2 SASEGT. This CDR3 has 14 residues. V dropped 1 base and J dropped 1 base, with 5 bases sitting between them. The CDR3 here is CASSEVRSNQPQHF. In DNA form, the CDR3 reads TGTGCCAGCAGTGAAGTCCGGAGCAATCAGCCCCAGCATTTT.

This chain connects TRBV7-6 to TRBJ1-3; 7 bases agree with TRBD1. The V gene's germline CDR1 is SGHVS and CDR2 FNYEAQ. The CDR3 has 17 amino acids. J gave up 0 bases and V 3 bases, and 8 bases lay outside the gene matches. The CDR3 loop reads CASSLGQNLFSGNTIYF. The DNA for the CDR3 is TGTGCCAGCAGCTTGGGACAGAACCTTTTCTCTGGAAACACCATATATTTT.

The CDR3 DNA sequence: TGTGCCAGCACCTCTTGGGACAGAAATTCACCCCTCCACTTT. Translation gives CASTSWDRNSPLHF. The V and J genes are TRBV5-8 and TRBJ1-6; 7 bases fit TRBD1. Germline CDR1 is SGHTS and CDR2 is YDEGEE. V was pared by 6 bases and J by 7 bases, with 7 bases of the junction left unmatched. This CDR3 comprises 14 residues.

The J gene is TRBJ2-2, the V gene TRBV3-1 (or the pseudogene TRBV3-2), with 8 bases identical to TRBD2. The CDR3 is 14 residues long. V dropped 5 bases and J dropped 13; count of bases not matched to a gene: 12. CDR1 LGHDT and CDR2 YNNKEL come from the germline V gene (reference sequence). The CDR3 reads CASSSPSGPVGLFF. The CDR3 DNA follows: TGTGCCAGCAGCAGCCCTAGCGGGCCGGTGGGGCTGTTTTTT.

This sequence joins TRBV27 and TRBJ1-1; a possible D gene is TRBD1 (6 bases). CDR1 MNHEY and CDR2 SMNVEV come from the germline V gene (reference sequence). CDR3 length: 14 residues. V was clipped by 5 bases and J by 1 base, with 11 bases between them. In DNA, the CDR3 is TGTGCCAGCAGTCGGGACACTTGGAACACTGAAGCTTTCTTT. This gives the protein CASSRDTWNTEAFF.

V and J are TRBV27 and TRBJ2-7; no clear D. CDR3 length: 13 amino acids. The germline CDR1 and CDR2 sequences are MNHEY and SMNVEV (reference sequence). The V gene lost 2 bases and the J gene lost 1 base, with 6 bases spanning the gap. The CDR3 loop is CASSLQVSYEQYF. The CDR3 DNA reads as TGTGCCAGCAGTTTACAGGTTTCCTACGAGCAGTACTTC.

This clone was counted once. The chain carries TRBV24-1 and TRBJ2-1; 8 bases line up with TRBD1. This CDR3 has 16 amino acids. Germline V CDR1 and CDR2: KGHDR, SFDVKD. With V trimmed by 0 bases and J by 7 bases, 7 bases remained unmatched. The CDR3 protein is CATSDLGDRRGNEQFF. The CDR3 DNA sequence: TGTGCCACCAGTGATTTGGGGGACAGGAGGGGAAATGAGCAGTTCTTC.

This chain joins TRBV7-2 and TRBJ1-5, with 9 bases fitting TRBD1. V lost 1 base to trimming and J lost 6 bases; unmatched junction nucleotides: 4. Germline V lookup: CDR1 SGHTA, CDR2 FQGNSA. The CDR3 length is 15 residues. The CDR3 region is CASSLVGTGIQPQHF. The DNA for the CDR3 is TGTGCCAGCAGCTTAGTTGGGACAGGGATTCAGCCCCAGCATTTT.

The chain links TRBV5-1 to TRBJ1-2; 9 bases fit TRBD1. CDR1 and CDR2 (germline): SGHRS, YFSETQ. V shed 1 base, J shed 8 bases, and the junction held 9 bases outside the gene matches. CDR3 size: 15 residues. CDR3: CASSLNPGQGSGYTF. CDR3 bases: TGCGCCAGCAGCTTGAACCCGGGACAGGGTAGCGGCTACACCTTC.

V usage is TRBV5-1 and J usage is TRBJ1-1; 10 bases are shared with TRBD1. The J segment lost 6 bases and the V segment lost 0 bases, leaving 5 bases of the junction unmatched. Per the germline V gene, CDR1 is SGHRS and CDR2 is YFSETQ. The CDR3 loop spans 15 amino acids. The CDR3, as DNA: TGCGCCAGCAGCTTGGGCGGGACAGGGGTCCCTGAAGCTTTCTTT. Protein: CASSLGGTGVPEAFF.

The chain links TRBV27 to TRBJ2-7; 9 positions agree with TRBD2. This CDR3 comprises 13 residues. With 6 bases clipped from V and 2 bases from J, the junction kept 2 bases outside the gene matches. Germline values: CDR1 MNHEY, CDR2 SMNVEV (reference sequence). Here the CDR3 reads CASSVAGAYEQYF. Written as DNA, the CDR3 is TGTGCCAGCAGCGTAGCGGGAGCCTACGAGCAGTACTTC.

The chain couples TRBV5-1 to TRBJ1-6, with TRBD1 matching 7 bases. V gave up 4 bases and J gave up 3 bases; unmatched junction bases: 7. Germline assignment: CDR1 SGHRS and CDR2 YFSETQ. This CDR3 has 16 amino acids. For the CDR3, the DNA is TGCGCCAGCAGCGCCGACGGGACAGTCTATAATTCACCCCTCCACTTT. Encoded protein: CASSADGTVYNSPLHF.

The rearrangement links TRBV19 to TRBJ1-5; D is uncertain. V dropped 7 bases and J dropped 0 bases, with 10 bases sitting between them. There are 14 residues in the CDR3. The germline V gene has CDR1 LNHDA and CDR2 SQIVND (reference sequence). CDR3 nucleotide sequence: TGTGCCAGTATCGAGACTTATAGCAATCAGCCCCAGCATTTT. Translation: CASIETYSNQPQHF. Using reference TRBV19 and TRBJ1-5 for the parts outside the CDR3, the full variable domain is DGGITQSPKYLFRKEGQNVTLSCEQNLNHDAMYWYRQDPGQGLRLIYYSQIVNDFQKGDIAEGYSVSREKKESFPLTVTSAQKNPTAFYLCASIETYSNQPQHFGDGTRLSIL.

This clone was picked up a small number of times. This chain joins TRBV5-4 and TRBJ1-1, with D possibly TRBD1 on 6 matching bases. Between the trimmed V and J ends, which lost 4 bases and 3 bases, there was a span of 10 bases. CDR1 and CDR2 from the germline V gene are SGHNT and YYREEE (reference sequence). There are 13 residues in the CDR3. Here the CDR3 reads CASSRGTDTEAFF. In nucleotides, the CDR3 is TGTGCCAGCAGCAGGGGGACGGACACTGAAGCTTTCTTT.

CDR3 coding DNA: TGTGCCAGCAGCTTGGGACTAGCGGGAGACTCCTACGAGCAGTACTTC. Amino acids: CASSLGLAGDSYEQYF. The rearrangement links TRBV7-2 to TRBJ2-7; TRBD2 matches 14 bases. CDR3 length equals 16 residues. Germline lookup yields CDR1 SGHTA and CDR2 FQGNSA. J was trimmed by 0 bases and V by 3 bases; bases with no gene match: 1.

The DNA of the CDR3 is TGTGCCAGCAGTTTCGGACTAGCGGGATACAATGAGCAGTTCTTC. Translation: CASSFGLAGYNEQFF. The chain uses TRBV28 and TRBJ2-1, with TRBD2 matching 12 bases. V shed 3 bases and J 4 bases; nucleotides not matched to a gene: 1. Germline V gene lookup returns CDR1 MDHEN and CDR2 SYDVKM. The CDR3 length is 15 residues.

This clone came up once. This sequence joins TRBV7-3 and TRBJ2-3; the match to TRBD1 covers 7 bases. The CDR3 loop spans 16 amino acids. Trimming took 5 bases from V and 6 from J; bases not matched to a gene: 14. The germline V gene has CDR1 SGHTA and CDR2 FQGTGA. CDR3 protein: CASSMRGPSLTDTQYF. The CDR3 nucleotides are TGTGCCAGCAGCATGAGGGGGCCCTCATTAACGGATACGCAGTATTTT. The full variable domain, with the rest looked up from reference TRBV7-3 and TRBJ2-3, is GAGVSQTPSNKVTEKGKYVELRCDPISGHTALYWYRQSLGQGPEFLIYFQGTGAADDSGLPNDRFFAVRPEGSVSTLKIQRTERGDSAVYLCASSMRGPSLTDTQYFGPGTRLTVL.